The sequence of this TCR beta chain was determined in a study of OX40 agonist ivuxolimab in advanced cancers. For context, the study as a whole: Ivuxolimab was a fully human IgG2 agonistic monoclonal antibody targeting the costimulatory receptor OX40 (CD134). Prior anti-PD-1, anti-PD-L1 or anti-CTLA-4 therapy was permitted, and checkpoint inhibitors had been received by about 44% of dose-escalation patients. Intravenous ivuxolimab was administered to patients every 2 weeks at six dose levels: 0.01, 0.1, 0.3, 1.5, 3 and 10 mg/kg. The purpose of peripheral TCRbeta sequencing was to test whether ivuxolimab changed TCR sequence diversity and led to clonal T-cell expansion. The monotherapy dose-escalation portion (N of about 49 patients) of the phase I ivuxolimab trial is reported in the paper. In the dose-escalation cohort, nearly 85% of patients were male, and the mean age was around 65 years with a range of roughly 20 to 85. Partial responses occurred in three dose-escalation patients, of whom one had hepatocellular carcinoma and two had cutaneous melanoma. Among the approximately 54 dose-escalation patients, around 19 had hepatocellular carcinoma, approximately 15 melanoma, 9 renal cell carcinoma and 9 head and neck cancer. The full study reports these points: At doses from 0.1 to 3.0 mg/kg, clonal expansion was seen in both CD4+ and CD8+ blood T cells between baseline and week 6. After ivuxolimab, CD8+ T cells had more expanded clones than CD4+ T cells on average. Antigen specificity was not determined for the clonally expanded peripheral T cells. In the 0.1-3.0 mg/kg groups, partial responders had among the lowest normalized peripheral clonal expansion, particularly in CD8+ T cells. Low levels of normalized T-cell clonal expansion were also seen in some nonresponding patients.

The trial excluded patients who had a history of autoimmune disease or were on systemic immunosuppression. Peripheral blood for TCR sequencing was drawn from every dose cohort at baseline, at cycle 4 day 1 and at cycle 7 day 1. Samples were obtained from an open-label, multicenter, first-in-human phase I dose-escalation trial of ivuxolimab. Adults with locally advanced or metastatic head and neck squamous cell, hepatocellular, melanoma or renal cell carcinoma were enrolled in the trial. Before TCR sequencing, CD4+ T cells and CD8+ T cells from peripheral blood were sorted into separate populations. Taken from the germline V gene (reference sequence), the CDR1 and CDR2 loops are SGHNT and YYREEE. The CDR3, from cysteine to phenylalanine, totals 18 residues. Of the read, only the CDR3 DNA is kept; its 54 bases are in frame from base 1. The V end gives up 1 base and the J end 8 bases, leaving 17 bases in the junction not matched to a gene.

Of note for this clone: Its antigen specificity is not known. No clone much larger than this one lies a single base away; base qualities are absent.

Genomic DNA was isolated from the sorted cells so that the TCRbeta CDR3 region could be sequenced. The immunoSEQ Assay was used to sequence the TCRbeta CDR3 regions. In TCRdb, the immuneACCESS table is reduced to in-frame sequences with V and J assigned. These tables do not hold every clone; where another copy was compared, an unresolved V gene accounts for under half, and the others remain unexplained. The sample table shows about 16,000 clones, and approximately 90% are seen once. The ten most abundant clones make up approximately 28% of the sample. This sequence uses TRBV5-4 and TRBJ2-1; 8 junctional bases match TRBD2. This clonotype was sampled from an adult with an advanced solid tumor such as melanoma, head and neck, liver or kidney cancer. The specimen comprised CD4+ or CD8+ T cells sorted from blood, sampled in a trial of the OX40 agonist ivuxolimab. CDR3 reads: CASSLMVGSGTLGDEQFF. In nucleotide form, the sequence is TGTGCCAGCAGCTTGATGGTAGGTAGCGGGACCCTCGGGGATGAGCAGTTCTTC.